This TCR beta chain appears in the sequencing data of a study of control samples from healthy donors and cancer patients. The germline V gene encodes CDR1 MNHEY and CDR2 SMNVEV (reference sequence). The CDR3 consists of 16 residues. V was cut by 5 bases and J by 3 bases, with 19 bases left in between. TCRdb keeps only in-frame clones here, not all; method: immunoSEQ multiplex PCR. The sample lists tens of thousands of clones; around 94% were seen once. The V and J genes are TRBV27 and TRBJ1-1; D uncertain. The sequenced sample was blood. The receptor comes from a man aged 30 to 39 in good health. The CDR3 region has the DNA TGTGCCAGCAGTACAAACTCCTATAGACGGGACACTGAAGCTTTCTTT. Its translation: CASSTNSYRRDTEAFF.